This T cell receptor (beta chain) comes out of a study of OX40 agonist ivuxolimab in advanced cancers. Study outcomes and limitations: The investigators did not determine what antigen specificity the expanded peripheral T cells had.

Trimming took off 2 bases at V and 2 bases at J, with 7 bases between the two ends. Germline V gene sequence: CDR1 ENHRY, CDR2 SYGVKD. The length of the CDR3 is 14 residues. Regarding this clone: Antigen: not known.

Using immunoSEQ multiplex PCR, the repertoire was profiled, and TCRdb retains in-frame clones only, with some absent. The sample holds about 59,000 clones, around 82% seen once. The material was CD4+ or CD8+ T cells sorted from blood, obtained in a trial of the OX40 agonist ivuxolimab. The genes are TRBV10-3 and TRBJ1-5; possibly TRBD1 for D (5 bases). The origin of this receptor is an adult with an advanced solid tumor such as melanoma, head and neck, liver or kidney cancer. CDR3 region: CAISEGGGNQPQHF. CDR3 DNA sequence: TGTGCCATCAGTGAGGGGGGGGGCAATCAGCCCCAGCATTTT.